What follows are 8 T cell receptor beta chains derived from one specimen sequenced in a study of T cell responses to AZD1222 COVID-19 vaccine. TCRdb keeps only in-frame clones here, not all; method: immunoSEQ multiplex PCR. The table lists roughly 120,000 clones, roughly nine tenths of them singletons. The sequenced sample was peripheral blood, obtained on day 0 of AZD1222 vaccination. The receptor source for this set is an adult in good health.

The chain carries TRBV5-1 and TRBJ2-2; D possibly corresponds to TRBD2 (6 bases). Germline V gene data show CDR1 as SGHRS and CDR2 as YFSETQ. The germline V and J ends were trimmed by 4 bases and 3 bases, with 19 bases remaining between them. The CDR3 spans 17 residues. The CDR3 DNA reads TGCGCCAGCAGCCTAAACCCGGTCGGCGGGGACACCGGGGAGCTGTTTTTT. Residues: CASSLNPVGGDTGELFF.

The rearrangement links TRBV28 to TRBJ1-2; no clear D. V was cut by 7 bases and J by 2 bases, with 11 bases left in between. Germline V CDR1 and CDR2: MDHEN, SYDVKM. The CDR3 loop spans 13 amino acids. CDR3 sequence (DNA): TGTGCCAGCAAAAGGACTGAGAACTATGGCTACACCTTC. Translation gives CASKRTENYGYTF.

The chain employs TRBV20-1 and TRBJ1-2; 7 bases map to TRBD1. Per the germline V gene, CDR1 is DFQATT and CDR2 is SNEGSKA (reference sequence). This CDR3 region has 11 residues. V shed 6 bases and J 8 bases; nucleotides not matched to a gene: 6. The CDR3 sequence: CSARQGGGYTF. CDR3 coding DNA: TGCAGTGCCAGACAGGGTGGGGGCTACACCTTC.

This clone was counted once. This chain uses TRBV3-1 (or the pseudogene TRBV3-2) with TRBJ1-1; 8 bases map to TRBD1. This CDR3 contains 16 residues. The trim removed 3 bases at V and 1 base at J, leaving 7 bases unmatched. Germline CDR1 LGHDT, CDR2 YNNKEL (reference sequence). This chain's CDR3 is CASSHSDRGQNTEAFF. The CDR3 region has the DNA TGTGCCAGCAGCCACAGTGACAGGGGCCAGAACACTGAAGCTTTCTTT.

The rearrangement links TRBV19 to TRBJ1-5, with D unresolved. The germline V and J ends were trimmed by 8 bases and 7 bases, with 12 bases remaining between them. CDR1 and CDR2 (germline): LNHDA, SQIVND (reference sequence). This CDR3 is built from 12 residues. This chain's CDR3 is CASRREGQPQHF. The CDR3 nucleotides are TGTGCCAGTCGCCGAGAGGGACAGCCCCAGCATTTT.

The chain has TRBV6-5 and TRBJ1-4, with D tentatively TRBD1 (6 bases). V lost 10 bases, J lost 4 bases, and 13 bases lay in between. Germline V gene sequence: CDR1 MNHEY, CDR2 SVGAGI. This CDR3 is built from 13 residues. The CDR3 DNA reads TGTGCCACCATGAGGGGGGATAATGAAAAACTGTTTTTT. It codes for CATMRGDNEKLFF.

The rearrangement joins TRBV7-3 to TRBJ1-1; the match to TRBD1 covers 7 bases. Germline V gene sequence: CDR1 SGHTA, CDR2 FQGTGA. V trimming: 2 bases; J trimming: 5 bases; junction bases outside the gene matches: 5. This CDR3 has 14 residues. CDR3 DNA sequence: TGTGCCAGCAGCTTACAAGGGGGCTTGACTGAAGCTTTCTTT. It yields the protein CASSLQGGLTEAFF.

The V call is TRBV3-1 (or the pseudogene TRBV3-2), the J call TRBJ1-4; 7 bases are shared with TRBD1. The trim removed 3 bases at V and 2 bases at J, leaving 3 bases unmatched. CDR1 is LGHDT and CDR2 is YNNKEL in the germline V gene (reference sequence). The CDR3 consists of 15 residues. The CDR3 here is CASSHRTGTNEKLFF. DNA of the CDR3: TGTGCCAGCAGCCACCGGACAGGTACTAATGAAAAACTGTTTTTT.